The 30 T cell receptor beta chains below come from one sample, sequenced in a study of blood T cells in healthy people across ages. With a J-beta primer mix and a sample-barcoded 5' primer, a second PCR ran about 7 to 12 cycles. TCRdb processed the 5' RACE reads anew with MiXCR; each CDR3 protein has one entry. The repertoire consists of 1.5 million to 2 million distinct CDR3 sequences, with around 50% occurring once and the leading ten covering more than 2%. Sequenced: blood. These receptors were collected from a woman aged 40 to 49 in good health.

Comment on this clonotype: A much more abundant neighbour one base away suggests this may be a read error. This chain links TRBV12-3 or TRBV12-4 with TRBJ2-7; no clear D gene. The DNA end lines up better with TRBJ2-5; the J call may be wrong. This CDR3 is built from 14 residues. CDR3 sequence: CTSSTPLGIGTQYF. The CDR3 coding sequence is TGTACCAGCAGTACCCCTCTGGGCATAGGGACCCAGTACTTC.

The V call is TRBV7-2, the J call TRBJ2-1, with D possibly being TRBD2 (6 bases). CDR3 length: 14 amino acids. Germline CDR1 and CDR2: SGHTA and FQGNSA. V lost 7 bases to trimming and J lost 3 bases, with 13 bases between them. The CDR3 reads CASNPGGVYNEQFF. The CDR3, as DNA: TGTGCCAGCAACCCCGGCGGGGTCTACAATGAGCAGTTCTTC. Drawing the rest from reference TRBV7-2 and TRBJ2-1, the complete variable domain is GAGVSQSPSNKVTEKGKDVELRCDPISGHTALYWYRQSLGQGLEFLIYFQGNSAPDKSGLPSDRFSAERTGGSVSTLTIQRTQQEDSAVYLCASNPGGVYNEQFFGPGTRLTVL.

The V gene is TRBV12-3 or TRBV12-4, the J gene TRBJ1-5, with a possible D match to TRBD1 (6 bases). This CDR3 has 15 residues. The ends were cut back, 6 bases at V and 0 bases at J, with 12 bases in the middle. CDR3 in DNA: TGTGCCAGCAGCCCACAGGGAAATAGCAATCAGCCCCAGCATTTT. It codes for CASSPQGNSNQPQHF.

This chain connects TRBV20-1 to TRBJ2-5; 9 bases align to TRBD1. V shed 3 bases and J 11 bases; nucleotides not matched to a gene: 13. The CDR3 is made up of 14 amino acids. Germline CDR1 is DFQATT and CDR2 is SNEGSKA (reference sequence). The CDR3 sequence is CSARTGTGSDEQYF. DNA of the CDR3: TGCAGTGCTAGGACCGGGACAGGGTCTGATGAGCAGTACTTC.

The V gene is TRBV4-1, the J gene TRBJ1-6; the D is unclear. CDR3 size: 18 residues. The germline CDR1 and CDR2 sequences are MGHRA and YSYEKL. V lost 4 bases and J 0 bases, leaving 16 bases between the germline ends. This CDR3 is CASSPWGVTSSYNSPLHF. The CDR3 bases are TGCGCCAGCAGCCCATGGGGAGTGACAAGCTCCTATAATTCACCCCTCCACTTT.

The chain carries TRBV28 and TRBJ1-5; 10 nucleotides line up with TRBD1. Germline V lookup: CDR1 MDHEN, CDR2 SYDVKM. V lost 2 bases, J lost 0 bases, and 7 bases stayed unmatched. The CDR3 contains 18 residues. This chain's CDR3 is CASSLPGQGLYSNQPQHF. The DNA of the CDR3 is TGTGCCAGCAGTTTACCGGGACAGGGGCTCTATAGCAATCAGCCCCAGCATTTT.

The gene calls are TRBV9 and TRBJ1-6, with D unclear. The CDR3 loop spans 12 amino acids. The ends were cut back, 5 bases at V and 7 bases at J, with 7 bases in the middle. The germline V gene has CDR1 SGDLS and CDR2 YYNGEE. CDR3 in DNA: TGTGCCAGCAGTGCGAGCAATTCACCCCTCCACTTT. Residues: CASSASNSPLHF.

The chain carries TRBV7-2 and TRBJ1-2; D gene uncertain. Germline loops: CDR1 SGHTA, CDR2 FQGNSA. This CDR3 is 15 amino acids long. Trimming removed 5 bases from V and 4 bases from J, with 17 bases in between. CDR3 loop: CASSLTPGGSYGYTF. The CDR3 bases are TGTGCCAGCAGCCTTACCCCAGGCGGATCCTATGGCTACACCTTC. Drawing the rest from reference TRBV7-2 and TRBJ1-2, the complete variable domain is GAGVSQSPSNKVTEKGKDVELRCDPISGHTALYWYRQSLGQGLEFLIYFQGNSAPDKSGLPSDRFSAERTGGSVSTLTIQRTQQEDSAVYLCASSLTPGGSYGYTFGSGTRLTVV.

This chain connects TRBV5-1 to TRBJ2-1; D remains unclear. Between the trimmed V and J ends, which lost 4 bases and 8 bases, there was a span of 10 bases. The CDR3 extends over 12 amino acids. CDR1 and CDR2 (germline): SGHRS, YFSETQ. The CDR3 DNA reads TGCGCCAGCAGCAGGGTTAGGGATGAGCAGTTCTTC. Encoded protein: CASSRVRDEQFF. Combining the CDR3 with reference TRBV5-1 and TRBJ2-1 gives the whole variable domain KAGVTQTPRYLIKTRGQQVTLSCSPISGHRSVSWYQQTPGQGLQFLFEYFSETQRNKGNFPGRFSGRQFSNSRSEMNVSTLELGDSALYLCASSRVRDEQFFGPGTRLTVL.

This clonotype was seen only once. The V and J genes are TRBV6-2 or TRBV6-3 and TRBJ2-7; D unclear. V lost 7 bases and J 6 bases, leaving 10 bases between the germline ends. Germline CDR1 is MNHEY and CDR2 is SVGEGT. The CDR3 spans 11 residues. CDR3 loop: CASNTAGEQYF. DNA for the CDR3: TGTGCCAGCAATACAGCAGGCGAGCAGTACTTC.

Only a few counts were recorded for this clonotype. V gene TRBV7-2 combines with J gene TRBJ2-3; TRBD1 might be the D (6 bases). Germline V lookup: CDR1 SGHTA, CDR2 FQGNSA. Deletions cut 5 bases from V and 4 bases from J, with 16 bases between. This CDR3 is built from 15 residues. The CDR3, as DNA: TGTGCCAGCAGCCGACATGGACAGAGAGCAGATACGCAGTATTTT. Translated: CASSRHGQRADTQYF.

The genes are TRBV27 and TRBJ2-1; a possible D gene is TRBD1 (6 bases). V lost 7 bases, J lost 5 bases, and 9 bases lay in between. The CDR3 sequence is 12 residues long. CDR1 and CDR2 (germline): MNHEY, SMNVEV (reference sequence). CDR3 DNA: TGTGCCAGCATGCGACAGGACAATGAGCAGTTCTTC. Protein: CASMRQDNEQFF.

The chain uses TRBV11-2 and TRBJ2-5; 8 nucleotides align to TRBD2. V was clipped by 10 bases and J by 4 bases; unmatched bases: 8. Germline V lookup: CDR1 SGHAT, CDR2 FQNNGV. This CDR3 is built from 13 residues. CDR3 coding DNA: TGTGCCACCGGGGGGGCTGGGGCAGAGACCCAGTACTTC. This encodes CATGGAGAETQYF.

The chain joins TRBV27 to TRBJ2-7; D might be TRBD2 (5 bases). Germline CDR1 is MNHEY and CDR2 is SMNVEV (reference sequence). This CDR3 is 14 amino acids long. Trimming removed 6 bases at V and 5 bases at J, with 17 bases between. The CDR3 spells CASSPRGTSDEQYF. In nucleotides, the CDR3 is TGTGCCAGCAGCCCTCGGGGTACAAGCGACGAGCAGTACTTC.

The chain carries TRBV20-1 and TRBJ2-4, with 11 positions matching TRBD1. The end of the DNA fits TRBJ2-7 better, so the J call may be wrong. The CDR3 loop spans 14 amino acids. Germline CDR1 and CDR2: DFQATT and SNEGSKA (reference sequence). The CDR3 DNA reads TGCAGTGCTAGATGGACAGGGGGCGGCTACGAGCAGTACTTC. Protein product: CSARWTGGGYEQYF.

The chain carries TRBV9 and TRBJ1-2; D call uncertain. The V gene's germline CDR1 is SGDLS and CDR2 YYNGEE. Trimming cost V 4 bases and J 4 bases, with 17 bases left between them. The CDR3 spans 15 residues. DNA for the CDR3: TGTGCCAGCAGCCCAACCCCAACAGTTCGCTATGGCTACACCTTC. It encodes CASSPTPTVRYGYTF.

The chain is built from TRBV28 and TRBJ2-1, with a tentative D call TRBD2 (7 bases). In germline, CDR1 is MDHEN, CDR2 SYDVKM. V lost 2 bases, J lost 4 bases, and 15 bases lay in between. The CDR3 totals 16 residues. DNA for the CDR3: TGTGCCAGCAGTTTACGGGCGGGGGCCTTATACAATGAGCAGTTCTTC. Protein sequence: CASSLRAGALYNEQFF.

This chain connects TRBV20-1 to TRBJ2-1; D may correspond to TRBD1 or TRBD2 (5 bases each). The V end was cut by 5 bases, the J end by 10 bases, with 18 bases between. This CDR3 spans 13 amino acids. Germline V gives CDR1 DFQATT, CDR2 SNEGSKA (reference sequence). In nucleotides, the CDR3 is TGCAGTGCTGGCCTCGGGGCGCTGAACGAGCAGTTCTTC. It specifies CSAGLGALNEQFF.

There are a few counts of this clonotype. The chain uses TRBV7-2 and TRBJ2-1; TRBD1 or TRBD2 may be the D gene (6 bases each). Germline CDR1 and CDR2: SGHTA and FQGNSA. V was cut by 5 bases and J by 5 bases, with 16 bases left in between. The CDR3 extends over 15 amino acids. CDR3 in amino acids: CASSARGGTNNEQFF. DNA of the CDR3: TGTGCCAGCAGCGCCCGAGGGGGGACAAACAATGAGCAGTTCTTC.

Only a few counts were recorded for this clonotype. J is TRBJ1-2 and V is TRBV4-3, with D possibly being TRBD1 (5 bases). CDR1 is LGHNA, CDR2 YSLEER, per germline. V gave up 0 bases and J gave up 2 bases, with 13 bases separating them. CDR3 size: 16 residues. The DNA for the CDR3 is TGCGCCAGCAGCCAAGATGTTGGGGGGACCAACTATGGCTACACCTTC. It translates to CASSQDVGGTNYGYTF.

The chain recombines TRBV12-3 or TRBV12-4 with TRBJ1-2, with 10 bases fitting TRBD1. V shed 6 bases, J shed 8 bases, and the junction held 15 bases outside the gene matches. The CDR3 covers 16 residues. The CDR3 DNA reads as TGTGCCAGCAGGCCCGGGACAGGGGTGGGAGTCTTCGGCTACACCTTC. Translating gives CASRPGTGVGVFGYTF.

V and J are TRBV27 and TRBJ2-7; D is ambiguous. With 4 bases removed from V and 1 base from J, the gap between germline ends came to 14 bases. There are 15 residues in the CDR3. In germline, CDR1 is MNHEY, CDR2 SMNVEV (reference sequence). This chain's CDR3 is CASSSFRTMSYEQYF. CDR3 bases: TGTGCCAGCAGTTCGTTTCGGACGATGTCCTACGAGCAGTACTTC.

This chain connects TRBV3-1 to TRBJ2-7; 12 bases are shared with TRBD2. The J call is doubtful: the DNA matches TRBJ2-5 better. Germline CDR1 reads LGHDT; CDR2 reads YNNKEL (reference sequence). The CDR3 sequence is 18 residues long. CDR3 amino acids: CASSQDWLAGGGKETQYF. CDR3 nucleotides: TGTGCCAGCAGCCAAGATTGGCTAGCGGGGGGGGGAAAAGAGACCCAGTACTTC.

This clonotype was observed at least ten times. One end of the junction fails to match germline, which may point to a read error. The chain couples TRBV7-2 to TRBJ2-5; D is uncertain. Germline-derived CDR1 and CDR2 are SGHTA and FQGNSA. This CDR3 is built from 13 residues. The CDR3, as DNA: TGCGCCAGCAGCCTTGTGGTGGTTGAGACCCAGTACTTC. This translates into CASSLVVVETQYF. The entire variable domain, with the rest obtained from reference TRBV7-2 and TRBJ2-5, is as follows: GAGVSQSPSNKVTEKGKDVELRCDPISGHTALYWYRQSLGQGLEFLIYFQGNSAPDKSGLPSDRFSAERTGGSVSTLTIQRTQQEDSAVYLCASSLVVVETQYFGPGTRLLVL.

The chain carries TRBV7-8 and TRBJ2-1; the match to TRBD2 covers 10 bases. CDR1 SGHVS and CDR2 FQNEAQ come from the germline V gene. The length of the CDR3 is 16 residues. V lost 6 bases to trimming and J lost 1 base; unmatched junction nucleotides: 6. The CDR3 DNA reads as TGTGCCAGCAGGTTCCAGCGGGGGGGTTCCTACAATGAGCAGTTCTTC. Encoded protein: CASRFQRGGSYNEQFF.

V and J are TRBV7-2 and TRBJ1-2, with 11 bases matching TRBD1. J lost 3 bases, V lost 4 bases, and 1 base had no gene match. The CDR3 runs to 14 residues. Per germline, CDR1 SGHTA and CDR2 FQGNSA. Written as DNA, the CDR3 is TGTGCCAGCAGCTGGGGACAGGGGGACTATGGCTACACCTTC. Encoded protein: CASSWGQGDYGYTF.

The chain uses TRBV2 and TRBJ2-4, with TRBD2 matching over 12 bases. V lost 8 bases and J lost 7; bases outside the gene matches: 3. Germline lookup yields CDR1 SNHLY and CDR2 FYNNEI. The CDR3 contains 13 residues. The CDR3 nucleotides read TGTGCCAGCTTAGGGACTAGCGGGAACATTCAGTACTTC. Its translation: CASLGTSGNIQYF. Variable domain in full (rest from reference TRBV2 and TRBJ2-4): EPEVTQTPSHQVTQMGQEVILRCVPISNHLYFYWYRQILGQKVEFLVSFYNNEISEKSEIFDDQFSVERPDGSNFTLKIRSTKLEDSAMYFCASLGTSGNIQYFGAGTRLSVL.

V usage is TRBV3-1 and J usage is TRBJ1-1, with TRBD1 matching over 7 bases. V was pared by 8 bases and J by 1 base, with 4 bases of the junction left unmatched. CDR1 and CDR2 from the germline V gene are LGHDT and YNNKEL (reference sequence). The CDR3 has 13 amino acids. CDR3 in DNA: TGTGCCAGCGGCAGGGGGAAGAACACTGAAGCTTTCTTT. This sequence encodes CASGRGKNTEAFF.

This clonotype was detected a few times. The chain combines TRBV10-1 with TRBJ1-1, with D uncertain. The V end lost 8 bases, the J end lost 0 bases, and 7 bases lay between the germline ends. The CDR3 loop spans 12 amino acids. Looked up from germline, CDR1 is WNHNN and CDR2 is SYGVQD (reference sequence). CDR3: CASGRVNTEAFF. The CDR3 DNA reads as TGCGCCAGCGGACGAGTGAACACTGAAGCTTTCTTT.

The V call is TRBV4-2, the J call TRBJ2-7, with D maybe TRBD2 (6 bases). The CDR3 is made up of 17 amino acids. Germline loops: CDR1 LGHNA, CDR2 YNFKEQ. The ends were cut back, 0 bases at V and 0 bases at J, with 15 bases in the middle. In nucleotides, the CDR3 is TGTGCCAGCAGCCAAGATGGGTTAGCGGCGATCTCCTACGAGCAGTACTTC. It is translated as CASSQDGLAAISYEQYF.